This TCR beta chain was recovered during a study of OX40 agonist ivuxolimab in advanced cancers. Study-wide findings and caveats: Clonal expansion in partial responders at 0.1-3.0 mg/kg ranked among the lowest. Expanded clones tended on average to be more numerous among CD8+ T cells than CD4+. Some patients who did not respond also had low normalized T-cell clonal expansion.

The germline V gene has CDR1 MNHEY and CDR2 SVGAGI. There are 12 residues in the CDR3. The V and J ends lost 6 bases and 8 bases, in that order; junction bases with no gene match: 5. The repertoire was sequenced with immunoSEQ multiplex PCR; TCRdb's copy has only in-frame clones and lacks some. The data contain tens of thousands of clones, 85% to 90% of them singletons. Sampling of blood occurred at baseline, cycle 4 day 1, and cycle 7 day 1. This clone has a single count. Its antigen remains unknown. V usage is TRBV6-5 and J usage is TRBJ1-1; 8 bases line up with TRBD1. This material consisted of CD4+ or CD8+ T cells sorted from blood, taken in a trial of the OX40 agonist ivuxolimab. The receptor comes from an adult with an advanced solid tumor such as melanoma, head and neck, liver or kidney cancer. The CDR3 coding sequence is TGTGCCAGCAGGGACAGGGCGCGCGAAGCTTTCTTT. Its protein is CASRDRAREAFF.